The text below deals with one T cell receptor (beta chain). Its specificity is not known. Negative isolation was used for CD8+ and CD4+ T cells, and FACS enrichment was applied to TEMRA cells. This entry is derived from a study of CD8 T cells in Susac syndrome. Study observations and caveats: Expansion of clones was not seen in the CD4+ T cell repertoires of Susac syndrome.

Trimming shortened V by 2 bases and J by 5 bases, and 13 bases separated the two germline ends. Germline V lookup: CDR1 MGHDK, CDR2 SYGVNS. The CDR3 has 15 residues. It was with random hexamers that 0.5 to 1 ug RNA was reverse transcribed. An immunoSEQ multiplex PCR amplified TCR beta CDR3 over 54 Vbeta and 13 Jbeta. Each CDR3 protein is one row after TCRdb ran MiXCR on the immunoSEQ multiplex PCR reads. Here the sample spans 70,000 to 75,000 distinct CDR3 sequences, roughly 93% being singletons. The material sequenced was CD4+ T cells from PBMCs. This TCR was sampled from a human donor with Susac syndrome. V gene TRBV25-1 combines with J gene TRBJ1-5; D is perhaps TRBD1 (5 bases). The CDR3 is CASSEGGGRHQPQHF. The CDR3 coding sequence is TGTGCCAGCAGTGAAGGGGGGGGACGGCATCAGCCCCAGCATTTT.